This T cell receptor (beta chain) is from a study of Graves' ophthalmopathy and Graves' hyperthyroidism. This clonotype was seen ten or more times. Its antigen is unidentified. Germline trimming cut 4 bases from V and 9 bases from J; bases unmatched to any gene: 11. The length of the CDR3 is 15 residues. CDR1 and CDR2 (germline): MNHEY, SVGAGI. Every ophthalmopathy donor presented moderate-to-severe activity, CAS ≥3, NOSPECS ≥4 and duration under 3 months. Exclusion applied to patients with other autoimmune diseases, uncontrolled infections, pregnancy or lactation. Amplified TCR beta CDR3 regions were obtained using RNA transcripts as template. Second-round multiplex PCR came after first-round RT-PCR with HTBI primers. Using its own MiXCR run on the multiplex PCR reads, TCRdb lists one record per CDR3 protein. The profile shows over 450,000 distinct CDR3 sequences, under 15% of them singletons. General study findings and limits: In blood appeared most of the expanded thyroid clonotypes whose frequency exceeded 0.001. It was with around 70% sensitivity and around 75% specificity that the model predicted ophthalmopathy progression.

The chain carries TRBV6-5 and TRBJ1-5, with 8 bases matching TRBD1. Material for sequencing was blood. The receptor was derived from a woman in her twenties or thirties with Graves' ophthalmopathy. CDR3 DNA: TGTGCCAGCAGTTCACTCCCCCAGGGGGCGCGGCCCCAGCATTTT. Protein product: CASSSLPQGARPQHF.